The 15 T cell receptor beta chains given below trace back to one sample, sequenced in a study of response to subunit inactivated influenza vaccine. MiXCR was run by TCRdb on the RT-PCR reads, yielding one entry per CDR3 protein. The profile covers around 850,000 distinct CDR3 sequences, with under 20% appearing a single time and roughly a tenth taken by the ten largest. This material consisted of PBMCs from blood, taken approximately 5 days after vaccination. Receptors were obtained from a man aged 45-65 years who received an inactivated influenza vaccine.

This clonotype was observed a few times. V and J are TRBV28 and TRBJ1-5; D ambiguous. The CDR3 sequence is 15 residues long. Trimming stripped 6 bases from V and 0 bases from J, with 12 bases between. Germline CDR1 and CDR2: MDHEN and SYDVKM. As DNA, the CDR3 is TGTGCCAGCAGCCCCTACTCGGGTAGCAATCAGCCCCAGCATTTT. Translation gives CASSPYSGSNQPQHF.

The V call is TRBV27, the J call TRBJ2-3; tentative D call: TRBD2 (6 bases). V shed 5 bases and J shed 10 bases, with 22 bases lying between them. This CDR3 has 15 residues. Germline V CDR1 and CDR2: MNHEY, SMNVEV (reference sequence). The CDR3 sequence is CASSPPRTKLGSQYF. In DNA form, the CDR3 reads TGTGCCAGCAGTCCACCGCGGACTAAGCTAGGGTCGCAGTATTTT.

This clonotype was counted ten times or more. CDR3 amino acids: CASSFGLAGTGELFF. The CDR3 bases are TGTGCCAGCAGTTTCGGACTAGCGGGCACCGGGGAGCTGTTTTTT. The rearrangement links TRBV12-3 or TRBV12-4 to TRBJ2-2, with TRBD2 matching 11 bases. The V gene end was trimmed by 3 bases and the J gene end by 4 bases; junction bases not matched to a gene: 1. CDR3 length: 15 residues.

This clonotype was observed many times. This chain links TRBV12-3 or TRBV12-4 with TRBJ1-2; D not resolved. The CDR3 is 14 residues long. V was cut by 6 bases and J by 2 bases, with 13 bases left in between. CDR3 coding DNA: TGTGCCAGCAGCCACCGACGGGAAAACTATGGCTACACCTTC. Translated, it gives CASSHRRENYGYTF.

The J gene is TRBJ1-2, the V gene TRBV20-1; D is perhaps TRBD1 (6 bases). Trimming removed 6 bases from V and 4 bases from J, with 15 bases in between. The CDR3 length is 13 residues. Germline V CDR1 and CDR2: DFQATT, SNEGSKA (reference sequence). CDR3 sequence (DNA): TGCAGTGCAACTACAGGGCTCACCTATGGCTACACCTTC. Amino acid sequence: CSATTGLTYGYTF.

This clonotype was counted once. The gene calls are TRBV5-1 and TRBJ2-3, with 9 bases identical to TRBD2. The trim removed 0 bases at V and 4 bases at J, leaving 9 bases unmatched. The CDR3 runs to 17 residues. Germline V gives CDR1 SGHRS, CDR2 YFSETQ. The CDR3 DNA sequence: TGCGCCAGCAGCTTGGATAGCGGGAGTAACGGGCCAGATACGCAGTATTTT. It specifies CASSLDSGSNGPDTQYF.

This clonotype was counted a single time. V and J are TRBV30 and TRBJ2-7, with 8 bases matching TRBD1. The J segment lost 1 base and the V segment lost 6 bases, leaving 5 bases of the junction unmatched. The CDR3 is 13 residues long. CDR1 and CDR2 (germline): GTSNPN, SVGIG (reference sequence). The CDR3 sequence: CACPDRASYEQYF. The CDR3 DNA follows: TGTGCCTGCCCGGACAGGGCATCCTACGAGCAGTACTTC.

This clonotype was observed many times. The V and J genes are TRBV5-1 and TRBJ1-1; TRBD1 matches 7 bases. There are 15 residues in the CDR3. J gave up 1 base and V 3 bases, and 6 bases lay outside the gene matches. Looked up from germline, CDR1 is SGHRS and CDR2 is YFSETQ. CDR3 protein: CASSSQGQSNTEAFF. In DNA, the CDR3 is TGCGCCAGCAGCTCGCAGGGACAGTCGAACACTGAAGCTTTCTTT. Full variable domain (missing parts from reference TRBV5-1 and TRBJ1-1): KAGVTQTPRYLIKTRGQQVTLSCSPISGHRSVSWYQQTPGQGLQFLFEYFSETQRNKGNFPGRFSGRQFSNSRSEMNVSTLELGDSALYLCASSSQGQSNTEAFFGQGTRLTVV.

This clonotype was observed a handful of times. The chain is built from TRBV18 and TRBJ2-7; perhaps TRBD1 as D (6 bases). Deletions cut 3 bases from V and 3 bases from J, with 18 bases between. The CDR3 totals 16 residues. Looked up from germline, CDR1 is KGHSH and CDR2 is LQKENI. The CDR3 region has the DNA TGTGCCAGCTCACCTAATCACAGGGTGTTGTACTACGAGCAGTACTTC. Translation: CASSPNHRVLYYEQYF. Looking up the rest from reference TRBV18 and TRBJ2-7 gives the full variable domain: NAGVMQNPRHLVRRRGQEARLRCSPMKGHSHVYWYRQLPEEGLKFMVYLQKENIIDESGMPKERFSAEFPKEGPSILRIQQVVRGDSAAYFCASSPNHRVLYYEQYFGPGTRLTVT.

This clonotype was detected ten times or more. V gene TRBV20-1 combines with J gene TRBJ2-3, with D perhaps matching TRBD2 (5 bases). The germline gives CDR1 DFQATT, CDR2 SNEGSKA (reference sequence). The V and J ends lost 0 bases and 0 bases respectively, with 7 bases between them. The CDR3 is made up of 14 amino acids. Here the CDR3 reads CSARDRGSTDTQYF. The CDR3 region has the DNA TGCAGTGCTAGAGATCGCGGGAGCACAGATACGCAGTATTTT.

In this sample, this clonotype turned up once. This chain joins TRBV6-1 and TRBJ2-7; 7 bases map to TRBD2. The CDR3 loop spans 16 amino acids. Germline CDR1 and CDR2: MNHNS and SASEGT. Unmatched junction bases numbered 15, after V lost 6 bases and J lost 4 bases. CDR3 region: CASSFTPGGGGYEQYF. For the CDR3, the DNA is TGTGCCAGCAGCTTCACCCCCGGCGGGGGTGGGTACGAGCAGTACTTC.

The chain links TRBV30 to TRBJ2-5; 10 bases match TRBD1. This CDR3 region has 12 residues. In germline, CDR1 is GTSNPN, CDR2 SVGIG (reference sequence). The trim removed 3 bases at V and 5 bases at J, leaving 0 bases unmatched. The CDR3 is CAWRGQGETQYF. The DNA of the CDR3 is TGTGCCTGGAGGGGACAGGGGGAGACCCAGTACTTC.

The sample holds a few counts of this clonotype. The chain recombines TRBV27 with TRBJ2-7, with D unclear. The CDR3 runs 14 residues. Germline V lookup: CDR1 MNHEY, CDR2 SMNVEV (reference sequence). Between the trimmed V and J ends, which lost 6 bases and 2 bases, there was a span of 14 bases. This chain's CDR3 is CASSRLKDPYEQYF. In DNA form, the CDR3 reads TGTGCCAGCAGCCGCCTCAAGGACCCCTACGAGCAGTACTTC.

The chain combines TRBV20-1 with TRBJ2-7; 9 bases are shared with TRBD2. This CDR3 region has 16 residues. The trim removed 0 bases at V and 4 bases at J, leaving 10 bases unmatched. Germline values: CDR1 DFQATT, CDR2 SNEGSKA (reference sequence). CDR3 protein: CSARDVVAGEVYEQYF. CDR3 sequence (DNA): TGCAGTGCTAGAGATGTGGTAGCGGGGGAGGTATACGAGCAGTACTTC.

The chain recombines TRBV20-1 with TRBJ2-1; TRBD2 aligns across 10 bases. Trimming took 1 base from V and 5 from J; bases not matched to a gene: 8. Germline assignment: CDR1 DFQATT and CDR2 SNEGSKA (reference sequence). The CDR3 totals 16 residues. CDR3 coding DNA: TGCAGTGCTAGAGTTGCGGGACTAGCGACTCACAATGAGCAGTTCTTC. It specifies CSARVAGLATHNEQFF.